The T cell receptor (beta chain) under discussion was sequenced for a study of blood T cell repertoires in COVID-19. In this sample, this clone turned up once. V lost 6 bases and J lost 8, with 16 bases in between. This CDR3 has 13 amino acids. Generated by immunoSEQ multiplex PCR, the TCRdb table keeps only in-frame clones and is missing some. The sample holds 95,000 to 110,000 clones, more than 70% seen once. V and J are TRBV12-3 or TRBV12-4 and TRBJ1-2; maybe TRBD1 (6 bases). This clonotype originated in a man in his fifties with active or convalescent COVID-19. Sequenced material: peripheral blood. The CDR3 DNA reads as TGTGCCAGCAGCCCAGGGGATCAGTGGGGCTACACCTTC. As protein: CASSPGDQWGYTF.